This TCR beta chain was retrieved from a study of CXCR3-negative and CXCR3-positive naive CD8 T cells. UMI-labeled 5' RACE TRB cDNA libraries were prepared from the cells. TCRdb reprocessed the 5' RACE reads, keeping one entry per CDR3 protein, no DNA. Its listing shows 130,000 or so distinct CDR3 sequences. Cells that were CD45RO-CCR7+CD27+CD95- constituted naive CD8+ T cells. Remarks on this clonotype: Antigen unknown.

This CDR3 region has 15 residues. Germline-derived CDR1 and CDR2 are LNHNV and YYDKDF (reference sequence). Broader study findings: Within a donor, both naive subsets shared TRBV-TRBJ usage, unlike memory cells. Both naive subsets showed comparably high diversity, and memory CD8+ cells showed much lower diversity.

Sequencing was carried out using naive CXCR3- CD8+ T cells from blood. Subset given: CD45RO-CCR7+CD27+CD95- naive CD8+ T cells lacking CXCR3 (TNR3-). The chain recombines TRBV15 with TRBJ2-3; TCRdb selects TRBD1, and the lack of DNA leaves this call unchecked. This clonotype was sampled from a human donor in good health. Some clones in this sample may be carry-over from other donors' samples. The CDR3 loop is CATSRDWGGTDTQYF.